This T cell receptor (beta chain) comes out of a study of CD8+ T cells in alopecia areata. This CDR3 region has 13 residues. The germline V and J ends were trimmed by 1 base and 4 bases, with 7 bases remaining between them. Germline V gene sequence: CDR1 SGHNT, CDR2 YENEEA. Whole-study findings and limits: Clarity of TCR sharing across patients fell short of that in mice, possibly HLA-related.

The sequencing template was cDNA reverse transcribed from extracted RNA. The table came from immunoSEQ multiplex PCR; TCRdb's copy has only in-frame clones and leaves some out. The sample shows approximately 180,000 clones, about 60% of them seen only once. Peripheral blood, together with lesional scalp punch biopsies, was collected from alopecia areata patients. With regard to this clone: Its antigen is not known.

V usage is TRBV11-3 and J usage is TRBJ1-1, with D maybe TRBD1 (5 bases). The origin of this receptor is a human donor with alopecia areata. The sample consisted of CD4+ T cells sorted from blood, taken at week 0. The CDR3 protein is CASSLAGGTEAFF. CDR3 nucleotides: TGTGCCAGCAGCTTAGCGGGGGGCACTGAAGCTTTCTTT.